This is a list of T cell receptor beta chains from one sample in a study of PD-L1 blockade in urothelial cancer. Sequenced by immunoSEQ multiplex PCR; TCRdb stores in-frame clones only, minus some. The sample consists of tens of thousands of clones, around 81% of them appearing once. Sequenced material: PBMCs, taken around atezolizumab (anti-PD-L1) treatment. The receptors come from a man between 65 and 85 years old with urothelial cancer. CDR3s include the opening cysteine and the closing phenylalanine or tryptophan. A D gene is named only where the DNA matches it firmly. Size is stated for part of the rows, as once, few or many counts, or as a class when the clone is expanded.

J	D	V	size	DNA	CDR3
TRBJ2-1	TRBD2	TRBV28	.	TGTGCCAGCACCAATAGCGGGAGAGGCAATGAGCAGTTCTTC	CASTNSGRGNEQFF
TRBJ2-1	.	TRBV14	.	TGTGCCAGCAGCCAAGATTTGGGCGGGGTGGTCTACAATGAGCAGTTCTTC	CASSQDLGGVVYNEQFF
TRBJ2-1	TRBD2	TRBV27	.	TGTGCCAGCAGTTTGTCTAGCGGCTCCTACAATGAGCAGTTCTTC	CASSLSSGSYNEQFF
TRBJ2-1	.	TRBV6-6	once	TGTGCCAGCAGCAGGGACACCAACTCCTACAATGAGCAGTTCTTC	CASSRDTNSYNEQFF
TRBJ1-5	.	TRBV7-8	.	TGTGCCAGCAGCTCGTCAGAGGATCAGCCCCAGCATTTT	CASSSSEDQPQHF
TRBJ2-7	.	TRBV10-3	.	TGTGCCATCAGTAAGGGAGCAGGGGATACTCACTACGAGCAGTACTTC	CAISKGAGDTHYEQYF
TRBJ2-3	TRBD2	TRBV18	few	TGTGCCAGCTCACGTAGCGGGAGGGGAGATACGCAGTATTTT	CASSRSGRGDTQYF
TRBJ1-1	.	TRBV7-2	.	TGTGCCAGCAGCTTTGCCGGCAGGGGAAACACTGAAGCTTTCTTT	CASSFAGRGNTEAFF
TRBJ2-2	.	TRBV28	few	TGTGCCAGCAAACTACCGACAGGGAACACCGGGGAGCTGTTTTTT	CASKLPTGNTGELFF
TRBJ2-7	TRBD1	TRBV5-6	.	TGTGCCAGCAGCTTCTCTCCAGGACAGGGGACCGGCGAGCAGTACTTC	CASSFSPGQGTGEQYF
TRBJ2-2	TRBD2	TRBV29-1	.	TGCAGCGTTGCCGGACTAGCGGGAGAGCCCGGGGAGCTGTTTTTT	CSVAGLAGEPGELFF
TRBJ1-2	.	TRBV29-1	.	TGCAGCGTCGTCCCGGGCTACACCTTC	CSVVPGYTF
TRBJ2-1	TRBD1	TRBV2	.	TGTGCCAGCAGTACCCGGGACAGGGACTACAATGAGCAGTTCTTC	CASSTRDRDYNEQFF
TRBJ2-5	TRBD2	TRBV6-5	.	TGTGCCAGCGTGGGCGGGGGAGACCAAGAGACCCAGTACTTC	CASVGGGDQETQYF
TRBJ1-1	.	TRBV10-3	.	TGTGCCATCAGTGAGGAGGGTTCAAACACTGAAGCTTTCTTT	CAISEEGSNTEAFF
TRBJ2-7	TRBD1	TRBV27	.	TGTGCCAGCAGTCCAAGACAGGGATTCGAGCAGTACTTC	CASSPRQGFEQYF
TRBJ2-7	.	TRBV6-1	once	TGTGCCACCAGACTGGGGGGTCAGTCCTACGAGCAGTACTTC	CATRLGGQSYEQYF
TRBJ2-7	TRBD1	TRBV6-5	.	TGTGCCAGCAGTTACTCGGACAGGGATCGCGAGCAGTACTTC	CASSYSDRDREQYF
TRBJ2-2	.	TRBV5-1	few	TGCGCCAGCAGCCCGTGGACAGTTATCGACACCGGGGAGCTGTTTTTT	CASSPWTVIDTGELFF
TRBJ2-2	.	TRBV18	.	TGTGCCAGCTCACTTACGGCGAACACCGGGGAGCTGTTTTTT	CASSLTANTGELFF
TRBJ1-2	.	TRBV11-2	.	TGTGCCAGCAGCTCGCGTGATGGCTACACCTTC	CASSSRDGYTF
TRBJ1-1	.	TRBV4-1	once	TGCGCCAGCAGCCTGCGGGCCTTGAACACTGAAGCTTTCTTT	CASSLRALNTEAFF
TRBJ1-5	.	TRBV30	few	TGTGCCTGGAATGAGCGCAATCAGCCCCAGCATTTT	CAWNERNQPQHF
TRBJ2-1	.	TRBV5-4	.	TGTGCCAGCAGCCCTAGGGGGGGATCTTACAATGAGCAGTTCTTC	CASSPRGGSYNEQFF
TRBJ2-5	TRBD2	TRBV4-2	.	TGTGCCAGCAGCCCGGGACTAGCGGGAACGGAGACCCAGTACTTC	CASSPGLAGTETQYF
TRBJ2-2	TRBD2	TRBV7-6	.	TGTGCCAGCAGCTCCGGACTAGCGGGAGGGCCAGGGGAGCTGTTTTTT	CASSSGLAGGPGELFF
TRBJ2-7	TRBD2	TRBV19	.	TGTGCCAGTAGACCGACCGGGACTAGCGGCTACGAGCAGTACTTC	CASRPTGTSGYEQYF
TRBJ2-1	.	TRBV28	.	TGTGCCAGCAGTTTAGGCGGCTCCCTAGGCTCCTACAATGAGCAGTTCTTC	CASSLGGSLGSYNEQFF
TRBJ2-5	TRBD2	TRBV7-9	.	TGTGCCAGCAGCTTTGGCAGCGGGGAGCAAGAGACCCAGTACTTC	CASSFGSGEQETQYF
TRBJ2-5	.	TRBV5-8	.	TGTGCCAGCAGCCGCCGGACGGCCAGAGGGAGGCCCCAGTACTTC	CASSRRTARGRPQYF
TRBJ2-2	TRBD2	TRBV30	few	TGTGCCTGGAGACCGGGTCTAGCGGGACGGGAGCTGTTTTTT	CAWRPGLAGRELFF
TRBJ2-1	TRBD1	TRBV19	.	TGTGCCAGTAGTACCCTACCGGGACAGGGCTACAATGAGCAGTTCTTC	CASSTLPGQGYNEQFF
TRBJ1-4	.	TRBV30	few	TGTGCCTGGAGCCCCGGCCTAGCTAATGAAAAACTGTTTTTT	CAWSPGLANEKLFF
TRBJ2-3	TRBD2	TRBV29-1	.	TGCAGCGTTTGGGTTTTAGCGGGAGTAGATACGCAGTATTTT	CSVWVLAGVDTQYF
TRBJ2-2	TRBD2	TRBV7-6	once	TGTGCCAGCAGCTTACTAGCGGGGGAGAGTACCGGGGAGCTGTTTTTT	CASSLLAGESTGELFF
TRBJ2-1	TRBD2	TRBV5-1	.	TGCGCCAGCAGCTCCCTGATGACTAGCGGTTACAATGAGCAGTTCTTC	CASSSLMTSGYNEQFF
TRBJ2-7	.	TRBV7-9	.	TGTGCCAGCAGCTCCTTTATATCACCGGTTTCCTACGAGCAGTACTTC	CASSSFISPVSYEQYF
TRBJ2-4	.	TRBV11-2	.	TGTGCCAGCAGCTTAGAACGGTTTTCGGACATTCAGTACTTC	CASSLERFSDIQYF
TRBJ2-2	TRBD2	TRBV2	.	TGTGCCAGCATCGGACTAGCGGGGAACACCGGGGAGCTGTTTTTT	CASIGLAGNTGELFF
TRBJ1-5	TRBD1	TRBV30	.	TGTGCCTGGAGGGGACAGCGCAATCAGCCCCAGCATTTT	CAWRGQRNQPQHF
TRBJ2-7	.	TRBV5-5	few	TGTGCCAGCAGCTTATCGGCCTACGAGCAGTACTTC	CASSLSAYEQYF
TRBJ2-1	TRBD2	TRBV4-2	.	TGTGCCAGCAGCCCCAATATTATAGCGGGAACCCTTCCCAATGAGCAGTTCTTC	CASSPNIIAGTLPNEQFF